This T cell receptor (beta chain) was profiled in a study of cytomegalovirus exposure and HLA in healthy donors. CDR3 length: 20 residues. V shed 5 bases and J 2 bases; nucleotides not matched to a gene: 21. The germline V gene has CDR1 LNHDA and CDR2 SQIVND (reference sequence). 60 Vbeta and 13 Jbeta primers were used in PCR. The assay was immunoSEQ multiplex PCR, and TCRdb's table has in-frame clones only and misses some. The data show roughly 140,000 clones, almost 80% seen once. The TCR comes from a woman between 35 and 50 years old in good health and CMV-seropositive. The material sequenced was PBMCs. J is TRBJ2-3 and V is TRBV19; 8 positions match TRBD2. CDR3 protein: CASSGSAVRERGINTDTQYF. As DNA, the CDR3 is TGTGCCAGTAGTGGATCAGCAGTGAGAGAGCGGGGGATTAACACAGATACGCAGTATTTT.